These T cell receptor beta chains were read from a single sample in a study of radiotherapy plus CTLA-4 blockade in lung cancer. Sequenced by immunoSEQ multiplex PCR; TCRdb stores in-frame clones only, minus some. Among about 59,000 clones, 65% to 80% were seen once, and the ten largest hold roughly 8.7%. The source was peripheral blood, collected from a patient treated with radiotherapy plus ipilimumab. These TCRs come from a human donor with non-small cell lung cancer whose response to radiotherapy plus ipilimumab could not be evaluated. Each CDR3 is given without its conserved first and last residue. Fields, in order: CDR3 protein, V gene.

cdr3_aa: ASSLSGTGSLFGNTIY
v_call: TRBV5-5

cdr3_aa: ASSITTATSNQPQH
v_call: TRBV19

cdr3_aa: ATRRDLAGYNEQF
v_call: TRBV12-5

cdr3_aa: ASSLEGILAVNYTDTQY
v_call: TRBV13

cdr3_aa: SVERGLDGYT
v_call: TRBV29-1

cdr3_aa: ASSELGTGSTYEQY
v_call: TRBV25-1

cdr3_aa: ASSLDPGSGTEAF
v_call: TRBV7-8

cdr3_aa: ASSTMERANEKLF
v_call: TRBV18

cdr3_aa: ASSLTGGINQPQH
v_call: TRBV28

cdr3_aa: ASSQGSGGYEQY
v_call: TRBV4-1

cdr3_aa: ASSTRDSLNEKLF
v_call: TRBV11-3

cdr3_aa: ASSPDRDNQPQH
v_call: TRBV6-1

cdr3_aa: ASRPSGGREQY
v_call: TRBV27

cdr3_aa: AWKPTGTGGRSTEAF
v_call: TRBV30

cdr3_aa: ASSFRTGSNEKLF
v_call: TRBV7-2

cdr3_aa: ASSLHRDGTEAF
v_call: TRBV13

cdr3_aa: ASSTFVLNTEAF
v_call: TRBV6-1

cdr3_aa: ASRNSYYEQY
v_call: TRBV6-5

cdr3_aa: AISEVPYGYT
v_call: TRBV10-3

cdr3_aa: ASSYGTGGSTDTQY
v_call: TRBV6-5

cdr3_aa: ASSSPYGAGELF
v_call: TRBV27

cdr3_aa: ASSYPDRATEAF
v_call: TRBV6-6

cdr3_aa: SVDRSGGPSGETQY
v_call: TRBV29-1

cdr3_aa: AWTLGTEGQGYT
v_call: TRBV30